Listed below are T cell receptor beta chains from one sample, sequenced in a study of T cells in Graves' hyperthyroidism and ophthalmopathy. TCRdb called the multiplex PCR reads again in MiXCR, with one record for every CDR3 protein. Of about 290,000 distinct CDR3 sequences in the sample, about a sixth were seen once. Sequenced: blood. The source is a woman aged 55-75 years with Graves' ophthalmopathy. Each CDR3 is given with its conserved first and last residue. A D gene is named only where the DNA matches it firmly. Not all rows give a size; the values are once, few, many and, for expanded clones, a class.

size	V	D	J	DNA	CDR3
many	TRBV6-1	.	TRBJ1-5	TGTGCCACCCAAACATTACAGGGTTTCAGCAATCAGCCCCAGCATTTT	CATQTLQGFSNQPQHF
.	TRBV11-2	.	TRBJ2-7	TGTGCCAGCAGTTCTACTAGGGGCTACGAGCAGTACTTC	CASSSTRGYEQYF
few	TRBV5-4	.	TRBJ1-1	TGTGCCAGCAGCTTGTACGGTCGTCGGTATACTGAAGCTTTCTTT	CASSLYGRRYTEAFF
many	TRBV5-1	.	TRBJ2-5	TGCGCCAGCAGCCGACTCCCTACTCAAGAGACCCAGTACTTC	CASSRLPTQETQYF
few	TRBV9	.	TRBJ1-1	TGTGCCAGCAGCCCAAACAGGGCCAACACTGAAGCTTTCTTT	CASSPNRANTEAFF
few	TRBV6-1	TRBD2	TRBJ2-1	TGTGCCACTCAGACTAGCGAAATAGAGCAGTTCTTC	CATQTSEIEQFF
many	TRBV10-3	.	TRBJ1-4	TGTGCCATCAGTGAGGAAGGAGAGAAACTGTTTTTT	CAISEEGEKLFF
few	TRBV5-5	.	TRBJ1-3	TGTGCCAGCAGCTTGGCCACCGGAAACACCATATATTTT	CASSLATGNTIYF
few	TRBV20-1	.	TRBJ1-5	TGCAGTGCTAGAGTTAGAGGACTTAGAGCGGGGCCCCAGCATTTT	CSARVRGLRAGPQHF
many	TRBV5-1	TRBD1	TRBJ2-7	TGCGCCAGCAGCAAGGGACAGGGAGACGAGCAGTACTTC	CASSKGQGDEQYF
few	TRBV7-9	.	TRBJ1-2	TGTGCCAGCAGCACACCGCAGGGGTGGGGTGGCTACACCTTC	CASSTPQGWGGYTF
once	TRBV12-5	.	TRBJ1-2	TGTGCTAGTGGTTTGGTAATTTCTTTGACAGGAGCTAACTATGGCTACACCTTC	CASGLVISLTGANYGYTF
few	TRBV4-2	TRBD1	TRBJ2-7	TGTGCCAGCAGCCAACGGACAGGTATCTACGAGCAGTACTTC	CASSQRTGIYEQYF
many	TRBV20-1	TRBD1	TRBJ1-1	TGCAGTGCTAGCGACTTACAGGGGGGGACTGAAGCTTTCTTT	CSASDLQGGTEAFF
few	TRBV6-2/TRBV6-3	.	TRBJ2-5	TGTGCCAGCAGAACCCTGGTAGGGATTCGCGAGACCCAGTACTTC	CASRTLVGIRETQYF
.	TRBV24-1	.	TRBJ2-3	TGTGCCACCGCCGTGGCAGATACGCAGTATTTT	CATAVADTQYF
many	TRBV12-3/TRBV12-4	.	TRBJ2-7	TGTGCCAGCAGTCTCTTATTAACCTACGAGCAGTACTTC	CASSLLLTYEQYF
many	TRBV20-1	.	TRBJ2-5	TGCAGTGCTAGAGCCCCAACGGCCCAGTACTTC	CSARAPTAQYF
few	TRBV7-8	.	TRBJ1-4	TGTGCCAGCAGCCCCATGGGCTGGACTAATGAAAAACTGTTTTTT	CASSPMGWTNEKLFF
few	TRBV4-3	.	TRBJ1-4	TGCGCCAGCAGCCAAGTCCCCGGGGATGAGGGGCGCATCGGTGAAAAACTGTTTTTT	CASSQVPGDEGRIGEKLFF
few	TRBV5-6	TRBD1	TRBJ2-1	TGTGCCAGCAGCAGAGGACAGGCCACGGCCTACAATGAGCAGTTCTTC	CASSRGQATAYNEQFF
.	TRBV9	TRBD1	TRBJ2-1	TGTGCCAGCAGCGTAAGGGGGGACAGGAGTTCCTACAATGAGCAGTTCTTC	CASSVRGDRSSYNEQFF
many	TRBV20-1	.	TRBJ2-1	TGCAGTAAGCCGAGGACGGGAACCTACAATGAGCAGTTCTTC	CSKPRTGTYNEQFF
few	TRBV5-1	TRBD2	TRBJ2-5	TGCGCCAGCAGTCCAGGACTAGCGGGGGGAGAAGAGACCCAGTACTTC	CASSPGLAGGEETQYF
many	TRBV11-2	.	TRBJ2-1	TGTGCCAGCAGCCCCCGGGGGACGGAGAGCTCCTACAATGAGCAGTTCTTC	CASSPRGTESSYNEQFF
many	TRBV14	.	TRBJ2-7	TGTGCCAGCAGCCGAGGACCCAGGGACTACGAGCAGTACTTC	CASSRGPRDYEQYF
.	TRBV29-1	TRBD1	TRBJ2-7	TGCAGCGTTTTACCGGGACAGGGCCTTTTGTACGAGCAGTACTTC	CSVLPGQGLLYEQYF
.	TRBV20-1	.	TRBJ2-5	TGCAGTCCGACCACGCAGTGGGAGACCCAGTACTTC	CSPTTQWETQYF
.	TRBV4-1	TRBD1	TRBJ2-7	TGCGCCAGCAGCCAGGCAGGACCGGGACAGTCTCGCGAGCAGTACTTC	CASSQAGPGQSREQYF
.	TRBV2	TRBD1	TRBJ2-3	TGTGCCAGCAGGAACTGGGGGCAGGGGGTTAGAGATACGCAGTATTTT	CASRNWGQGVRDTQYF
.	TRBV2	TRBD1	TRBJ1-2	TGTGCCAGCAGCGGGACAGGGGGCAATGCTGGCTACACCTTC	CASSGTGGNAGYTF
.	TRBV11-1	.	TRBJ1-4	TGTGCCAGCACCAAGGGACCGGGAGCAACTAATGAAAAACTGCTTTTT	CASTKGPGATNEKLLF
few	TRBV24-1	TRBD2	TRBJ2-5	TGTGCCACCAGTGGACTAGCGGGAGAAGAGACCCAGTACTTC	CATSGLAGEETQYF
many	TRBV7-8	.	TRBJ1-5	TGTGCCAGCAGCTTAGCTTGGGGAAAACAGCCCCAGCATTTT	CASSLAWGKQPQHF
.	TRBV9	TRBD2	TRBJ2-1	TGTGCCAGCACCCCAGCGGGAGTCTCCTACAATGAGCAGTTCTTC	CASTPAGVSYNEQFF
.	TRBV7-2	TRBD1	TRBJ1-4	TGTGCCAGCAGCCCACCGGGACAGGGAGTAGAAAAACTGTTTTTT	CASSPPGQGVEKLFF
many	TRBV4-3	TRBD2	TRBJ2-5	TGCGCCAGCAGCTCTCAACTAGCGAGCCAAGAGACCCAGTACTTC	CASSSQLASQETQYF
many	TRBV12-3/TRBV12-4	TRBD1	TRBJ2-7	TGTGCCACCACGGACAGGGTGTCCTACGAGCAGTACTTC	CATTDRVSYEQYF
many	TRBV6-6	TRBD1	TRBJ1-2	TGTGCCAGCAGTTACCGCGCCTCGGGACAGGGAATTCCCTATGGCTACACCTTC	CASSYRASGQGIPYGYTF
few	TRBV19	.	TRBJ1-2	TGTGCCAGTAGAACATCGAGGAACTATGGCTACACCTTC	CASRTSRNYGYTF